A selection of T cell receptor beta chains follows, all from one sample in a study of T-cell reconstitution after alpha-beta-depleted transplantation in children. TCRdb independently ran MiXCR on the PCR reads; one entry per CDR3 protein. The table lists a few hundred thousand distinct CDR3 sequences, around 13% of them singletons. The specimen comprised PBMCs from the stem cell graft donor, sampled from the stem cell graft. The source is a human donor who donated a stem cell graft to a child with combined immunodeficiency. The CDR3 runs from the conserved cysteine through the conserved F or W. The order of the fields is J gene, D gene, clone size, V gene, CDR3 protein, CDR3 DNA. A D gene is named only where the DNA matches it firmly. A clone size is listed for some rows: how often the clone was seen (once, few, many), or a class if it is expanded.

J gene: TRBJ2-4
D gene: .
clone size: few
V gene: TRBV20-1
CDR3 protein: CSARDGGEEWKNIQYF
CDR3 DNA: TGCAGTGCTAGAGATGGAGGCGAAGAATGGAAAAACATTCAGTACTTC

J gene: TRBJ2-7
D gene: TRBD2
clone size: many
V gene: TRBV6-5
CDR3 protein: CASSYSGLAEHYEQYF
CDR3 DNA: TGTGCCAGCAGTTACTCGGGACTAGCGGAGCACTACGAGCAGTACTTC

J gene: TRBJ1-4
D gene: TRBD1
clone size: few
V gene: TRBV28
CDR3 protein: CASRPGGGDEKLFF
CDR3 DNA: TGTGCCAGCAGGCCAGGGGGCGGTGATGAAAAACTGTTTTTT

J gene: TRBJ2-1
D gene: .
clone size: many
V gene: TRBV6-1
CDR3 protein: CASIGSGPENEQFF
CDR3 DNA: TGTGCCAGCATCGGAAGCGGGCCTGAGAATGAGCAGTTCTTC

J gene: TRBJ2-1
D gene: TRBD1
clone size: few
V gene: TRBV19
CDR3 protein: CASRTGSNNEQFF
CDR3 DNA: TGTGCCAGTAGGACAGGGAGCAACAATGAGCAGTTCTTC

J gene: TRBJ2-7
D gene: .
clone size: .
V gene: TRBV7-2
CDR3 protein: CASSPTPHRPGEQYF
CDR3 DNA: TGTGCCAGCAGCCCGACTCCACACCGTCCCGGCGAGCAGTACTTC

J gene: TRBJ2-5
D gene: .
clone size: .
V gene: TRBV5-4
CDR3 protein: CASSLGEGLETQYF
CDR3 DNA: TGTGCCAGCAGCTTGGGGGAAGGGCTGGAGACCCAGTACTTC

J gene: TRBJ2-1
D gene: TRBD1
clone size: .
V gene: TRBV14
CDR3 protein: CASSHSTGTGGLDNEQFF
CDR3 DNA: TGTGCCAGCAGCCACTCAACGGGGACAGGGGGCCTAGACAATGAGCAGTTCTTC

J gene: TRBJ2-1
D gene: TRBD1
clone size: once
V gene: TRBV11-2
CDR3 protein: CASRSGTGGNEQFF
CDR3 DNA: TGTGCCAGCCGTTCCGGGACAGGGGGCAATGAGCAGTTCTTC

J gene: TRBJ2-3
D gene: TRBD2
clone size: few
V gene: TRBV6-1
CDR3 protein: CASTQLAGGPSTDTQYF
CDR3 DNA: TGTGCCAGCACCCAACTAGCGGGAGGGCCTAGCACAGATACGCAGTATTTT

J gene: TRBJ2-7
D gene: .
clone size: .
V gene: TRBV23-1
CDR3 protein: CASSQSSGRVPYEQYF
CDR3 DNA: TGCGCCAGCAGTCAATCATCTGGTAGGGTCCCCTACGAGCAGTACTTC

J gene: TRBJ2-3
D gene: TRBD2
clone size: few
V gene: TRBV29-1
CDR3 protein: CSVEGIAGITDTQYF
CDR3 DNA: TGCAGCGTTGAAGGAATAGCGGGAATCACAGATACGCAGTATTTT

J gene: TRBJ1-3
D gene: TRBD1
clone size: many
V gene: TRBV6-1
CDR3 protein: CASSATGGSGNTIYF
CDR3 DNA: TGTGCCAGCAGTGCTACAGGGGGCTCTGGAAACACCATATATTTT

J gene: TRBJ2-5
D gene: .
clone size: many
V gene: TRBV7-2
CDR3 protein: CASSLLLQETQYF
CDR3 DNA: TGTGCCAGCAGCCTACTCCTCCAAGAGACCCAGTACTTC

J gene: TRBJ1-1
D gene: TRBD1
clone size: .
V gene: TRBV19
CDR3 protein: CASSIQGATEAFF
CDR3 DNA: TGTGCCAGTAGTATTCAGGGGGCCACTGAAGCTTTCTTT

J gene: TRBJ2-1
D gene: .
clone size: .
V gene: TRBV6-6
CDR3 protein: CASSLGQGIEQFF
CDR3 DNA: TGTGCCAGCAGTCTAGGGCAGGGTATTGAGCAGTTCTTC

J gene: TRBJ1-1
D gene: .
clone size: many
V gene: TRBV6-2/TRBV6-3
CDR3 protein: CASSLRENTEAFF
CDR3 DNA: TGTGCCAGCAGTCTACGGGAGAACACTGAAGCTTTCTTT

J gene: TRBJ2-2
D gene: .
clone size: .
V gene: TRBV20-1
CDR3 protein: CSARRGNTGELFF
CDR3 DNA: TGCAGTGCTAGGCGGGGGAACACCGGGGAGCTGTTTTTT

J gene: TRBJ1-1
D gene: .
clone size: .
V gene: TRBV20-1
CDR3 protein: CSAGGTLNTEAFF
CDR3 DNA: TGCAGTGCTGGGGGGACACTGAACACTGAAGCTTTCTTT

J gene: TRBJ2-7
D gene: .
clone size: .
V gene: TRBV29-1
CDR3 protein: CSVGAHSATKQYF
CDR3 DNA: TGCAGCGTTGGCGCACACTCGGCGACGAAGCAGTACTTC

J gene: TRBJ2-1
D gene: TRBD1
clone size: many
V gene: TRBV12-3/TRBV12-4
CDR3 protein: CASRLTGGAYNEQFF
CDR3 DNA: TGTGCCAGCAGGTTAACAGGGGGCGCCTACAATGAGCAGTTCTTC

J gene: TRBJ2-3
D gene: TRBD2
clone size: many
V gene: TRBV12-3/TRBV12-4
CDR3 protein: CASSRLAGMGTDTQYF
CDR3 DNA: TGTGCCAGCAGCCGACTAGCGGGAATGGGCACAGATACGCAGTATTTT

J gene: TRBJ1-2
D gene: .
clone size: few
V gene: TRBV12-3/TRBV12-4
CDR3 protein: CASKPGHQNYGYTF
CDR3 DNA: TGTGCCAGCAAGCCGGGACACCAAAACTATGGCTACACCTTC

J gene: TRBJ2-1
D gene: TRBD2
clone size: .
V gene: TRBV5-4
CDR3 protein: CASSLRLADYNEQFF
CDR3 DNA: TGTGCCAGCAGCTTGCGACTAGCGGATTACAATGAGCAGTTCTTC

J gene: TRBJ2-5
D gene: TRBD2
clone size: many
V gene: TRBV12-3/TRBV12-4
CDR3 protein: CASSSAGGPSETQYF
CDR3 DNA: TGTGCCAGCAGTTCAGCGGGGGGGCCCTCAGAGACCCAGTACTTC

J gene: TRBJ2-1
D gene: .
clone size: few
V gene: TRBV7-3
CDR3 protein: CASRQGGNNEQFF
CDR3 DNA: TGTGCCAGCAGACAGGGGGGGAACAATGAGCAGTTCTTC

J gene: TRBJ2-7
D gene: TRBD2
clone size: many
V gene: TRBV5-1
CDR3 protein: CASSLAYLTGGGYEQYF
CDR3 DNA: TGCGCCAGCAGCTTGGCCTACCTTACGGGGGGAGGATACGAGCAGTACTTC

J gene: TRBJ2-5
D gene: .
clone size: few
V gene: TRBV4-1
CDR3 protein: CASSQPLQGLKTQYF
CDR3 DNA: TGCGCCAGCAGCCAACCATTACAGGGTTTGAAGACCCAGTACTTC

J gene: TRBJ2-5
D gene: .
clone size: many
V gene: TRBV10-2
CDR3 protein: CASSEVRENETQYF
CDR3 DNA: TGCGCCAGCAGTGAGGTCAGGGAGAACGAGACCCAGTACTTC

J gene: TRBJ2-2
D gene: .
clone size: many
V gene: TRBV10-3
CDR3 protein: CAIRGHTGELFF
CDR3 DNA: TGTGCCATCAGGGGACACACCGGGGAGCTGTTTTTT

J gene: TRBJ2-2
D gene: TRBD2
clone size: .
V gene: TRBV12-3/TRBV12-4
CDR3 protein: CASSSRGGFLNTGELFF
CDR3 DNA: TGTGCCAGCAGTTCGAGGGGAGGGTTCCTGAACACCGGGGAGCTGTTTTTT

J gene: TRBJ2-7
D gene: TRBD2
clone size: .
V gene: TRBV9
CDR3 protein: CASSPYGTSGKYEQYF
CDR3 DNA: TGTGCCAGCAGCCCTTATGGGACTAGCGGAAAATACGAGCAGTACTTC

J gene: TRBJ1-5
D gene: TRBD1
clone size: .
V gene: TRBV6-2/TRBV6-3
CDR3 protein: CASSPRVGTGRFSGGNQPQHF
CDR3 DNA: TGTGCCAGCAGTCCTAGGGTGGGGACAGGGCGATTTTCAGGTGGCAATCAGCCCCAGCATTTT

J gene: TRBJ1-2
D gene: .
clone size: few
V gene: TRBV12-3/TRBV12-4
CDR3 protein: CASSLTGRNYGYTF
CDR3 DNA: TGTGCCAGCAGTTTAACGGGCAGGAACTATGGCTACACCTTC

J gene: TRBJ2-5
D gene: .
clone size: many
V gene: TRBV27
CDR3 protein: CAGPPELGETQYF
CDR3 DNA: TGTGCCGGTCCACCCGAACTTGGGGAGACCCAGTACTTC

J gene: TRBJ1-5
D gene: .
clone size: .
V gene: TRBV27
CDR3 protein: CASSTTGNNQPQHF
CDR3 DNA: TGTGCCAGCAGCACAACCGGGAACAATCAGCCCCAGCATTTT

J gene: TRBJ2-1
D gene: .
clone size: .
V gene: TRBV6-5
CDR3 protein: CASNIAGDEQFF
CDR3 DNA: TGTGCCAGCAACATAGCAGGCGATGAGCAGTTCTTC

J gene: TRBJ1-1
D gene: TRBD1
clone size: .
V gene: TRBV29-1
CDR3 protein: CSGTTGGNTEAFF
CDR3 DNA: TGCAGCGGGACCACAGGGGGAAACACTGAAGCTTTCTTT

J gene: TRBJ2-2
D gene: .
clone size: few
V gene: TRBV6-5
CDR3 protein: CASSSPLSDSTGELFF
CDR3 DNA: TGTGCCAGCAGTTCTCCCCTCAGTGATAGCACCGGGGAGCTGTTTTTT

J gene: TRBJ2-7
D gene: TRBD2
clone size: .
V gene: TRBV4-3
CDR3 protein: CASSQDFAGDNEQYF
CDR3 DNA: TGCGCCAGCAGCCAAGATTTTGCGGGAGATAACGAGCAGTACTTC

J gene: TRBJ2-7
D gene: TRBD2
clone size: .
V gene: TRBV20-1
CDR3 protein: CSTPGEGHYEQYF
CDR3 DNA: TGCAGTACCCCCGGGGAGGGCCATTACGAGCAGTACTTC